A single TCR beta chain is shown here with its context. Its antigen is not known. The data were produced by immunoSEQ multiplex PCR, yet TCRdb's version contains in-frame clones alone and is incomplete. The repertoire consists of over 85,000 clones, with roughly 93% occurring once and the leading ten covering about 0.3%. Deletions cut 2 bases from V and 2 bases from J, with 14 bases between. Germline lookup yields CDR1 LGHNT and CDR2 FRNRAP. The CDR3 contains 16 residues. The data derive from a study of OX40 agonist ivuxolimab in advanced cancers. Study at large: Patients were dosed with the agonistic anti-OX40 (CD134) antibody ivuxolimab. Whole-study results and caveats: Among the least clonally expanded were partial responders at 0.1-3.0 mg/kg. The authors also found low normalized T-cell clonal expansion in some nonresponders.

The source was CD4+ or CD8+ T cells sorted from blood, collected in a trial of the OX40 agonist ivuxolimab. The chain is built from TRBV12-5 and TRBJ2-3, with no clear D. The receptor was isolated from an adult with an advanced solid tumor such as melanoma, head and neck, liver or kidney cancer. CDR3 loop: CASGLFSWVVTDTQYF. The CDR3 DNA follows: TGTGCTAGTGGTTTGTTTTCGTGGGTAGTCACAGATACGCAGTATTTT.